A selection of T cell receptor beta chains follows, all from one sample in a study of blood T cell repertoires in COVID-19. Sequencing used immunoSEQ multiplex PCR; TCRdb keeps in-frame clones, though not all of them. The sample records about 410,000 clones, roughly 90% being singletons. The sample taken for sequencing was peripheral blood. All receptors come from a woman aged 40 to 49 with COVID-19, enrolled during active disease. Both conserved end residues are part of each CDR3. The D gene is left open where the match is weak. The size field is filled for only some rows; it gives once, few, many or a size class.

TRBJ2-1	TRBV7-2	-	-	CASSYLDGNEQFF	TGTGCCAGCAGCTACCTTGACGGGAATGAGCAGTTCTTC
TRBJ1-5	TRBV6-2/TRBV6-3	TRBD1	few	CASSYSLRDRGTFSNQPQHF	TGTGCCAGCAGTTACAGCCTCCGGGACAGGGGGACCTTTAGCAATCAGCCCCAGCATTTT
TRBJ2-2	TRBV6-5	-	once	CASRQWNTGELFF	TGTGCCAGCCGACAGTGGAACACCGGGGAGCTGTTTTTT
TRBJ2-2	TRBV5-4	TRBD2	-	CASSRVGGMGTGELFF	TGTGCCAGCAGCCGGGTCGGGGGGATGGGTACCGGGGAGCTGTTTTTT
TRBJ2-7	TRBV27	-	-	CASSLVQGLDEQYF	TGTGCCAGCAGTTTAGTACAGGGATTGGACGAGCAGTACTTC
TRBJ1-6	TRBV6-6	-	-	CASSPTVSSSYNSPLHF	TGTGCCAGCAGTCCGACAGTTTCGAGCTCCTATAATTCACCCCTCCACTTT
TRBJ1-5	TRBV27	TRBD1	-	CASSPLTGRGNQPQHF	TGTGCCAGCAGTCCGCTGACAGGGAGAGGCAATCAGCCCCAGCATTTT
TRBJ2-7	TRBV5-5	TRBD1	-	CASSARTGELRPYEQYF	TGTGCCAGCAGCGCCCGGACAGGGGAACTCAGACCTTACGAGCAGTACTTC
TRBJ1-1	TRBV9	-	-	CASSEAATLNTEAFF	TGTGCCAGCAGCGAGGCGGCAACTTTGAACACTGAAGCTTTCTTT
TRBJ2-5	TRBV7-2	-	-	CASSLSVGGGGETQYF	TGTGCCAGCAGCTTATCAGTTGGGGGCGGCGGAGAGACCCAGTACTTC
TRBJ2-7	TRBV4-3	TRBD1	-	CASSHLGQDYEQYF	TGCGCCAGCAGCCACCTCGGACAGGACTACGAGCAGTACTTC
TRBJ2-5	TRBV5-6	-	-	CASRTRWKGWEKTQYF	TGTGCCAGCAGGACCCGGTGGAAGGGGTGGGAAAAGACCCAGTACTTC
TRBJ2-5	TRBV6-5	TRBD2	once	CASSYTSGIAGTQYF	TGTGCCAGCAGTTACACTAGCGGGATCGCGGGCACCCAGTACTTC
TRBJ1-1	TRBV9	-	-	CASSVSGNTEAFF	TGTGCCAGCAGCGTTTCAGGGAACACTGAAGCTTTCTTT
TRBJ2-1	TRBV10-3	-	-	CAISLGLSNEQFF	TGTGCCATCAGTCTAGGACTAAGCAATGAGCAGTTCTTC
TRBJ2-4	TRBV28	TRBD2	-	CASSFSGGLNIQYF	TGTGCCAGCAGTTTTAGCGGGGGCCTAAACATTCAGTACTTC
TRBJ1-5	TRBV27	TRBD1	-	CASSLIRGQVIHQPQHF	TGTGCCAGCAGTTTAATCAGGGGGCAGGTCATCCATCAGCCCCAGCATTTT
TRBJ2-1	TRBV6-4	TRBD2	few	CASSAMTSGSRYEQFF	TGTGCCAGCAGTGCCATGACTAGCGGGAGTAGATATGAGCAGTTCTTC
TRBJ2-3	TRBV5-1	-	-	CASSLTVNTDTQYF	TGCGCCAGCAGCTTGACAGTAAACACAGATACGCAGTATTTT
TRBJ1-5	TRBV5-6	-	-	CASSPYRERNQPQHF	TGTGCCAGCAGCCCCTACAGGGAGCGCAATCAGCCCCAGCATTTT
TRBJ2-5	TRBV19	TRBD1	-	CASLDRGETQYF	TGTGCCAGCTTGGACAGGGGTGAGACCCAGTACTTC
TRBJ1-5	TRBV10-1	-	-	CASSESLPRGNQPQHF	TGCGCCAGCAGTGAATCCCTCCCTCGCGGCAATCAGCCCCAGCATTTT
TRBJ2-2	TRBV6-2/TRBV6-3	TRBD2	-	CASSPRDSGRTGELFF	TGTGCCAGCAGTCCCCGGGATAGCGGGAGGACCGGGGAGCTGTTTTTT
TRBJ2-3	TRBV12-5	-	once	CASGLTRDTQYF	TGTGCTAGTGGTTTAACCCGGGATACGCAGTATTTT
TRBJ1-1	TRBV4-2	-	-	CASSQERGAMTEAFF	TGTGCCAGCAGCCAAGAACGGGGGGCGATGACTGAAGCTTTCTTT
TRBJ1-1	TRBV7-3	-	-	CASSLSRTAEAFF	TGTGCCAGCAGCTTATCGAGGACAGCCGAAGCTTTCTTT
TRBJ1-1	TRBV28	-	-	CASSLVRVLTEAFF	TGTGCCAGCAGTTTAGTCAGGGTACTCACTGAAGCTTTCTTT
TRBJ1-2	TRBV24-1	TRBD1	-	CATRGTGGNGYTF	TGTGCCACCAGGGGGACAGGGGGAAATGGCTACACCTTC
TRBJ1-4	TRBV27	TRBD1	-	CASSSRLYRGEKLFF	TGTGCCAGCAGTTCCCGCCTATACAGGGGCGAAAAACTGTTTTTT
TRBJ2-7	TRBV5-1	-	once	CASSFPGLQSYEQYF	TGCGCCAGCAGCTTTCCGGGACTCCAGAGCTACGAGCAGTACTTC
TRBJ2-7	TRBV5-1	TRBD1	-	CASSLTGAEQYF	TGCGCCAGCAGCTTGACAGGGGCCGAGCAGTACTTC
TRBJ2-2	TRBV5-6	-	-	CASSPRGTGELFF	TGTGCCAGCAGCCCCCGGGGCACCGGGGAGCTGTTTTTT
TRBJ2-3	TRBV27	TRBD2	-	CAVGGETSTDTQYF	TGTGCGGTCGGGGGGGAAACTAGCACAGATACGCAGTATTTT
TRBJ1-1	TRBV10-3	TRBD1	-	CAIRDDRGNTEAFF	TGTGCCATCAGAGACGACAGGGGAAACACTGAAGCTTTCTTT
TRBJ1-4	TRBV27	-	once	CASSPVQGNGREKLFF	TGTGCCAGCAGCCCAGTTCAGGGCAACGGTCGCGAAAAACTGTTTTTT
TRBJ1-4	TRBV2	-	-	CASSVELGNEKLFF	TGTGCCAGCAGTGTTGAGCTTGGTAATGAAAAACTGTTTTTT
TRBJ2-7	TRBV28	TRBD1	once	CASSLPGTGAYEQYF	TGTGCCAGCAGTCTTCCCGGGACAGGGGCGTACGAGCAGTACTTC
TRBJ1-6	TRBV7-2	-	-	CASSLAVGDTLNSPLHF	TGTGCCAGCAGCTTAGCGGTTGGAGATACGCTTAATTCACCCCTCCACTTT